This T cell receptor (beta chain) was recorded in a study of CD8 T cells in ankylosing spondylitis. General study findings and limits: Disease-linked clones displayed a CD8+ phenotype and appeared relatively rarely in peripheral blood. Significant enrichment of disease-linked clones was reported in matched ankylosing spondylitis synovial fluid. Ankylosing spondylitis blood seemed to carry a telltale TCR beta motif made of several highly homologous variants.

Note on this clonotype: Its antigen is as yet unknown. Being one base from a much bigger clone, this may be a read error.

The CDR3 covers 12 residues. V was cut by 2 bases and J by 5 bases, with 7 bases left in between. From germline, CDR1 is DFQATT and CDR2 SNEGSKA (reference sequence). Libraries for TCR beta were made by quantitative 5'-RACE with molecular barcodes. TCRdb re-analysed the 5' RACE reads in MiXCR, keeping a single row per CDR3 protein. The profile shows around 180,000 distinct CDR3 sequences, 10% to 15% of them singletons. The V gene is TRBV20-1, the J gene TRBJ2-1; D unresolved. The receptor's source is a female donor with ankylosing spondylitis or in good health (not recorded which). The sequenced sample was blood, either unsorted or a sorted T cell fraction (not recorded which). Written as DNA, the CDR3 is TGCAGTGCTAGACCCAACCACAATGAGCAGTTCTTC. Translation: CSARPNHNEQFF.